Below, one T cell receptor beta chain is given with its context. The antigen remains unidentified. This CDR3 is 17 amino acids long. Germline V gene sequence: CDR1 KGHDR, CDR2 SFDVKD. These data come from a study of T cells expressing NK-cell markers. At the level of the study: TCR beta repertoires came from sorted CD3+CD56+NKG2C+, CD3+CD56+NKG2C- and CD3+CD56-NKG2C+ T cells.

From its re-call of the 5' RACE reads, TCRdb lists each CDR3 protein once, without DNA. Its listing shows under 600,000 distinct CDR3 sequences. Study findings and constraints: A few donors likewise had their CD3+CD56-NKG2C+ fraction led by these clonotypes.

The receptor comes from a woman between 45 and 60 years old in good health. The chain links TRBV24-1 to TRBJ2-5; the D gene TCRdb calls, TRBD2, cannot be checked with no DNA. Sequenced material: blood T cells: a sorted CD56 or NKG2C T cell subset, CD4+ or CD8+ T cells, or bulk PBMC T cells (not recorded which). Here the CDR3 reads CATSDWGSGRSKETQYF.